One and the same sample provided the 9 T cell receptor beta chains below, sequenced in a study of OX40 agonist ivuxolimab in advanced cancers. Some clones are missing from TCRdb's copy, which holds only in-frame ones; the method was immunoSEQ multiplex PCR. The sample consists of around 75,000 clones, roughly nine tenths of them appearing once. The specimen comprised CD4+ or CD8+ T cells sorted from blood, sampled in a trial of the OX40 agonist ivuxolimab. The origin of the receptors is an adult with an advanced solid tumor such as melanoma, head and neck, liver or kidney cancer.

V and J are TRBV6-6 and TRBJ1-2, with 9 bases identical to TRBD1. The CDR3 extends over 12 amino acids. V lost 7 bases, J lost 5 bases, and 2 bases stayed unmatched. Germline values: CDR1 MNHNY, CDR2 SVGAGI (reference sequence). The CDR3, as DNA: TGTGCCAGCATGGGACAGGGTTATGGCTACACCTTC. Residues: CASMGQGYGYTF.

The chain's CDR3 is CASSLQGGEKLFF. In nucleotides, the CDR3 is TGCGCCAGCAGCTTGCAGGGGGGTGAAAAACTGTTTTTT. The rearrangement links TRBV5-1 to TRBJ1-4; TRBD1 matches at 7 bases. Losses at the gene ends were 1 base for V and 7 bases for J; bases not matched to a gene: 1. Germline V lookup: CDR1 SGHRS, CDR2 YFSETQ. CDR3 length: 13 residues.

The genes are TRBV5-1 and TRBJ2-6, with D tentatively TRBD1 (6 bases). This CDR3 contains 16 residues. Germline V gives CDR1 SGHRS, CDR2 YFSETQ. V was trimmed by 1 base and J by 0 bases, leaving 8 bases between them. The CDR3, as DNA: TGCGCCAGCAGCTTGACAGGGATCTCTGGGGCCAACGTCCTGACTTTC. Translating it yields CASSLTGISGANVLTF.

This clone was seen a few times. The chain is built from TRBV6-1 and TRBJ2-7; either TRBD1 or TRBD2 may supply D (5 bases each). The V and J ends lost 7 bases and 2 bases respectively, with 15 bases between them. CDR3 length: 14 residues. Germline V gene lookup returns CDR1 MNHNS and CDR2 SASEGT. The CDR3: CASTRLGRAYEQYF. CDR3 in DNA: TGTGCCAGCACTCGCTTGGGGCGGGCCTACGAGCAGTACTTC.

The rearrangement uses TRBV4-1 and TRBJ2-1, with 11 bases fitting TRBD2. The J segment lost 6 bases and the V segment lost 0 bases, leaving 10 bases of the junction unmatched. Germline-derived CDR1 and CDR2 are MGHRA and YSYEKL. This CDR3 comprises 18 residues. CDR3 in DNA: TGCGCCAGCAGCCAAGATAGCTCAAGACTAGCGGGATCCAATGAGCAGTTCTTC. Translation: CASSQDSSRLAGSNEQFF.

The chain employs TRBV9 and TRBJ2-5; perhaps TRBD2 as D (6 bases). V lost 0 bases and J 2 bases, leaving 11 bases between the germline ends. Germline V CDR1 and CDR2: SGDLS, YYNGEE. The CDR3 runs 15 residues. The CDR3 sequence is CASSVGGMRQETQYF. CDR3 nucleotide sequence: TGTGCCAGCAGCGTAGGCGGGATGAGACAAGAGACCCAGTACTTC.

The chain uses TRBV4-2 and TRBJ1-4; 8 bases line up with TRBD1. The CDR3 sequence is 18 residues long. The germline V gene has CDR1 LGHNA and CDR2 YNFKEQ. Trimming at V came to 1 base and at J to 7 bases, leaving 14 bases not matched to a gene. The CDR3 reads CASSQGTGFVRESEKLFF. For the CDR3, the DNA is TGTGCCAGCAGCCAAGGGACAGGGTTTGTTCGGGAGTCTGAAAAACTGTTTTTT.

The chain employs TRBV7-2 and TRBJ1-2, with 9 bases fitting TRBD1. The CDR3 runs to 14 residues. V gave up 4 bases and J gave up 3 bases; unmatched junction bases: 3. Germline-derived CDR1 and CDR2 are SGHTA and FQGNSA. CDR3 amino acids: CASSSRTGDYGYTF. As DNA, the CDR3 is TGTGCCAGCAGCTCCCGGACAGGGGACTATGGCTACACCTTC.

The gene calls are TRBV27 and TRBJ1-5; TRBD1 aligns across 8 bases. Looked up from germline, CDR1 is MNHEY and CDR2 is SMNVEV (reference sequence). CDR3 length equals 14 residues. The junction had 6 bases not matched to a gene; V was cut back by 5 bases and J by 6 bases. The CDR3 sequence is CASSALGTGQPQHF. CDR3 DNA: TGTGCCAGCAGTGCCTTAGGGACAGGTCAGCCCCAGCATTTT.